The subject of this entry is one T cell receptor (beta chain). Antigen: not known. CDR1 SEHNR and CDR2 FQNEAQ come from the germline V gene (reference sequence). The CDR3 loop spans 15 amino acids. Trimming shortened V by 2 bases and J by 8 bases, and 18 bases separated the two germline ends. This specimen belongs to a study of shared clonotypes between healthy human individuals. Study results and limitations: Represented diversity (both genetic and exposure-history) was limited by the small number of donors.

Assay used: immunoSEQ multiplex PCR; TCRdb lists only in-frame clones, some missing. This sample carries fewer than 600,000 clones, just over 75% of them seen once, and the ten largest clones take 12%. The J gene is TRBJ1-2, the V gene TRBV7-9, with a tentative D call TRBD1 (5 bases). Sequencing was carried out using PBMCs. This sequence was found in a middle-aged woman in good health. Some clones in this sample may be carry-over from other donors' samples. CDR3 nucleotide sequence: TGTGCCAGCAGCTTAAGGGACGGAAAAACTATGGGCTACACCTTC. Translation gives CASSLRDGKTMGYTF.